Shown below are 32 T cell receptor beta chains from a single sample sequenced in a study of blood T cell repertoires in COVID-19. This table comes from immunoSEQ multiplex PCR, and its TCRdb copy is limited to in-frame clones, with some not included. The sample consists of around 150,000 clones, roughly four fifths of them appearing once. Sequencing was carried out using peripheral blood. These receptors all stem from a human donor in a cohort sampled during active COVID-19.

The gene calls are TRBV6-1 and TRBJ2-3, with TRBD2 matching over 12 bases. The V and J ends lost 2 bases and 3 bases, in that order; junction bases with no gene match: 9. There are 18 residues in the CDR3. Germline loops: CDR1 MNHNS, CDR2 SASEGT. Here the CDR3 reads CASSERPSGGARTDTQYF. The CDR3 coding sequence is TGTGCCAGCAGTGAAAGGCCTAGCGGGGGGGCCAGGACAGATACGCAGTATTTT.

This chain uses TRBV29-1 with TRBJ2-5; 7 bases are a match to TRBD1. Germline lookup yields CDR1 SQVTM and CDR2 ANQGSEA. Unmatched junction bases numbered 8, after V lost 6 bases and J lost 7 bases. The CDR3 contains 12 residues. CDR3 amino acids: CSVGDRVGTQYF. CDR3 DNA: TGCAGCGTAGGAGACAGGGTAGGGACCCAGTACTTC.

The chain couples TRBV6-4 to TRBJ2-1; D perhaps matches TRBD2 (6 bases). CDR1 MRHNA and CDR2 SNTAGT come from the germline V gene. The CDR3 runs 18 residues. The V end was cut by 0 bases, the J end by 0 bases, with 15 bases between. As DNA, the CDR3 is TGTGCCAGCAGTGACTCGTGGGACTCCATTAGCTCCTACAATGAGCAGTTCTTC. This encodes CASSDSWDSISSYNEQFF.

This chain uses TRBV4-3 with TRBJ1-2; possible D gene TRBD1, 5 bases. Between the trimmed V and J ends, which lost 4 bases and 3 bases, there was a span of 15 bases. From germline, CDR1 is LGHNA and CDR2 YSLEER. This CDR3 has 15 amino acids. The CDR3 region has the DNA TGCGCCAGCAGCCCGGGGGGAGGGTTAGACTATGGCTACACCTTC. This translates into CASSPGGGLDYGYTF.

In its sample, this clone was seen a few times. The chain links TRBV6-2 or TRBV6-3 to TRBJ2-7; possible D gene TRBD1, 6 bases. Germline V gives CDR1 MNHEY, CDR2 SVGEGT. This CDR3 spans 12 amino acids. V lost 5 bases and J 4 bases, leaving 9 bases between the germline ends. The CDR3 here is CASSRTGYEQYF. The CDR3 DNA is TGTGCCAGCAGTCGAACAGGGTACGAGCAGTACTTC.

This rearrangement joins TRBV3-1 (or the pseudogene TRBV3-2) to TRBJ2-5, with 9 bases identical to TRBD2. Germline CDR1 and CDR2: LGHDT and YNNKEL (reference sequence). This CDR3 has 16 amino acids. Trimming removed 4 bases from V and 1 base from J; junction bases left unmatched: 7. CDR3 sequence reads: CASSLVGSGGQETQYF. For the CDR3, the DNA is TGTGCCAGCAGCCTGGTTGGTAGCGGGGGCCAAGAGACCCAGTACTTC.

This sequence joins TRBV29-1 and TRBJ2-3; D may be TRBD1 (6 bases). Germline V gene sequence: CDR1 SQVTM, CDR2 ANQGSEA. CDR3 length: 14 residues. The V end lost 4 bases, the J end lost 0 bases, and 11 bases lay between the germline ends. CDR3 in amino acids: CSVGGQLSTDTQYF. CDR3 nucleotide sequence: TGCAGCGTTGGGGGGCAGCTGAGCACAGATACGCAGTATTTT.

The V call is TRBV24-1, the J call TRBJ2-2, with D perhaps matching TRBD2 (7 bases). CDR1 KGHDR and CDR2 SFDVKD come from the germline V gene. V was pared by 2 bases and J by 0 bases, with 15 bases between. The length of the CDR3 is 18 residues. As DNA, the CDR3 is TGTGCCACCAGTGATTCCCAGGGAGGGGGGCCGAACACCGGGGAGCTGTTTTTT. Encoded protein: CATSDSQGGGPNTGELFF.

Here the CDR3 DNA reads TGCAGCGTCGGAGCGACTAGCGGGGTTTCCAATGAGCAGTTCTTC. This codes for CSVGATSGVSNEQFF. The J gene is TRBJ2-1, the V gene TRBV29-1, with 11 bases that match TRBD2. J was trimmed by 6 bases and V by 6 bases; bases with no gene match: 10. This CDR3 is built from 15 residues. Per the germline V gene, CDR1 is SQVTM and CDR2 is ANQGSEA.

This chain links TRBV18 with TRBJ1-1; D is undetermined. Germline values: CDR1 KGHSH, CDR2 LQKENI. The length of the CDR3 is 16 residues. Trimming removed 3 bases from V and 0 bases from J, with 14 bases in between. The CDR3 region has the DNA TGTGCCAGCTCACCGCCGACATCGAGTCTGAACACTGAAGCTTTCTTT. This encodes CASSPPTSSLNTEAFF.

The chain is built from TRBV30 and TRBJ1-1; a possible D gene is TRBD1 (5 bases). Germline V lookup: CDR1 GTSNPN, CDR2 SVGIG (reference sequence). The CDR3 sequence is 14 residues long. V lost 1 base and J lost 1, with 10 bases in between. In DNA, the CDR3 is TGTGCCTGGAGTGAGGGACTTACGAACACTGAAGCTTTCTTT. Protein: CAWSEGLTNTEAFF.

This clone was counted once. For the CDR3, the DNA is TGTGCCAGCACCCCGAATGGGGGGAAAGCTTTCTTT. Amino acid sequence: CASTPNGGKAFF. The rearrangement uses TRBV6-5 and TRBJ1-1; a possible D gene is TRBD1 (5 bases). Germline CDR1 MNHEY, CDR2 SVGAGI. CDR3 size: 12 residues. V was pared by 7 bases and J by 9 bases, with 15 bases between.

The chain uses TRBV7-2 and TRBJ1-2; D perhaps matches TRBD1 (5 bases). The CDR3 runs 16 residues. Per the germline V gene, CDR1 is SGHTA and CDR2 is FQGNSA. With 5 bases removed from V and 5 bases from J, the gap between germline ends came to 21 bases. Here the CDR3 reads CASSPPAARRGYGYTF. The DNA of the CDR3 is TGTGCCAGCAGCCCCCCCGCGGCCCGGAGGGGTTATGGCTACACCTTC.

The chain is built from TRBV6-5 and TRBJ2-3; D call uncertain. Germline CDR1 MNHEY, CDR2 SVGAGI. This CDR3 is 12 amino acids long. Trimming stripped 6 bases from V and 4 bases from J, with 8 bases between. CDR3 loop: CASSRSPDTQYF. CDR3 coding DNA: TGTGCCAGCAGCCGTAGCCCAGATACGCAGTATTTT.

About this clone: Relative to the germline gene, one junction end is altered; a read error may explain this. The chain links TRBV28 to TRBJ1-2; D possibly corresponds to TRBD1 (5 bases). In germline, CDR1 is MDHEN, CDR2 SYDVKM. The CDR3 sequence is 16 residues long. CDR3 DNA sequence: TGTGCCAGCAGTTCACCGGGAGGAGGGCTAAGGCGGGGGGGAATCTTC. Encoded protein: CASSSPGGGLRRGGIF.

The V call is TRBV4-2, the J call TRBJ1-2, with unresolved D. The CDR3 extends over 14 amino acids. V lost 3 bases and J 7 bases, leaving 15 bases between the germline ends. The V gene's germline CDR1 is LGHNA and CDR2 YNFKEQ. Here the CDR3 DNA reads TGTGCCAGCAGCCACCGGCGGGTTGACTCTGGCTACACCTTC. The encoded protein is CASSHRRVDSGYTF.

The CDR3 here is CASSLVATGAIGNQPQHF. The DNA of the CDR3 is TGTGCCAGCAGCTTAGTAGCTACAGGGGCGATAGGCAATCAGCCCCAGCATTTT. The chain combines TRBV7-9 with TRBJ1-5; 7 bases are a match to TRBD1. This CDR3 has 18 amino acids. The trim removed 1 base at V and 2 bases at J, leaving 11 bases unmatched. Germline CDR1 reads SEHNR; CDR2 reads FQNEAQ (reference sequence).

This chain links TRBV18 with TRBJ2-3, with 10 bases matching TRBD1. V lost 6 bases, J lost 3 bases, and 6 bases stayed unmatched. The CDR3 is 15 residues long. Germline CDR1 is KGHSH and CDR2 is LQKENI. CDR3 sequence: CASSSGTGVTDTQYF. The DNA of the CDR3 is TGTGCCAGCTCTTCCGGGACAGGGGTGACAGATACGCAGTATTTT.

The chain uses TRBV28 and TRBJ1-5; the match to TRBD1 covers 8 bases. Germline values: CDR1 MDHEN, CDR2 SYDVKM. The CDR3 covers 16 residues. V dropped 5 bases and J dropped 1; count of bases not matched to a gene: 7. This chain's CDR3 is CASSRGQGSSNQPQHF. The CDR3 bases are TGTGCCAGCAGTCGAGGACAGGGTTCGAGCAATCAGCCCCAGCATTTT.

Only one count was recorded for this clone. The rearrangement uses TRBV6-5 and TRBJ2-3; the match to TRBD2 covers 9 bases. Germline V gives CDR1 MNHEY, CDR2 SVGAGI. CDR3 length equals 15 residues. The V and J ends lost 5 bases and 0 bases, in that order; junction bases with no gene match: 3. The CDR3 region is CASSNLAGSTDTQYF. In nucleotides, the CDR3 is TGTGCCAGCAGTAACCTAGCGGGGAGCACAGATACGCAGTATTTT.

V usage is TRBV27 and J usage is TRBJ2-7; tentatively, D is TRBD2 (7 bases). The CDR3 extends over 15 amino acids. V lost 0 bases, J lost 3 bases, and 12 bases lay in between. CDR1 and CDR2 (germline): MNHEY, SMNVEV (reference sequence). CDR3 loop: CASSLSGGPGYEQYF. CDR3 DNA sequence: TGTGCCAGCAGTTTATCGGGGGGGCCCGGCTACGAGCAGTACTTC.

V gene TRBV5-1 combines with J gene TRBJ2-7; 11 bases match TRBD2. Germline V gene data show CDR1 as SGHRS and CDR2 as YFSETQ. This CDR3 contains 17 residues. Germline trimming cut 0 bases from V and 6 bases from J; bases unmatched to any gene: 11. CDR3 region: CASSLGAGLAGAAEQYF. CDR3 nucleotides: TGCGCCAGCAGCTTGGGGGCCGGACTAGCGGGTGCAGCCGAGCAGTACTTC. Drawing the rest from reference TRBV5-1 and TRBJ2-7, the complete variable domain is KAGVTQTPRYLIKTRGQQVTLSCSPISGHRSVSWYQQTPGQGLQFLFEYFSETQRNKGNFPGRFSGRQFSNSRSEMNVSTLELGDSALYLCASSLGAGLAGAAEQYFGPGTRLTVT.

For this clone: A read error may produce the germline difference seen at one junction end. The CDR3 loop is CASRETGGRSLLHF. As DNA, the CDR3 is TGTGCCAGTAGGGAGACCGGGGGGAGGTCACTCCTCCACTTT. The V gene is TRBV19, the J gene TRBJ1-6, with a weak D call TRBD1 (5 bases). Per germline, CDR1 LNHDA and CDR2 SQIVND (reference sequence). This CDR3 is 14 amino acids long. The full variable domain, its missing parts supplied by reference TRBV19 and TRBJ1-6, is DGGITQSPKYLFRKEGQNVTLSCEQNLNHDAMYWYRQDPGQGLRLIYYSQIVNDFQKGDIAEGYSVSREKKESFPLTVTSAQKNPTAFYLCASRETGGRSLLHFGNGTRLTVT.

The gene calls are TRBV5-1 and TRBJ2-7, with 7 bases fitting TRBD2. Looked up from germline, CDR1 is SGHRS and CDR2 is YFSETQ. The CDR3 covers 14 residues. The junction had 10 bases not matched to a gene; V was cut back by 4 bases and J by 6 bases. The CDR3: CASSPVSGRSEQYF. The CDR3 bases are TGCGCCAGCAGCCCTGTCTCCGGGAGGAGCGAGCAGTACTTC.

This clone is a singleton in its sample. The J gene is TRBJ2-1, the V gene TRBV9; D is perhaps TRBD2 (6 bases). Between the trimmed V and J ends, which lost 0 bases and 0 bases, there was a span of 10 bases. Germline V CDR1 and CDR2: SGDLS, YYNGEE. The CDR3 length is 16 residues. The CDR3 spells CASSVGNGGSYNEQFF. CDR3 DNA sequence: TGTGCCAGCAGCGTAGGTAACGGGGGCTCCTACAATGAGCAGTTCTTC. Full variable domain (remainder filled in from reference TRBV9 and TRBJ2-1): DSGVTQTPKHLITATGQRVTLRCSPRSGDLSVYWYQQSLDQGLQFLIQYYNGEERAKGNILERFSAQQFPDLHSELNLSSLELGDSALYFCASSVGNGGSYNEQFFGPGTRLTVL.

The V and J genes are TRBV5-1 and TRBJ2-6, with D perhaps matching TRBD1 (6 bases). CDR1 is SGHRS and CDR2 is YFSETQ in the germline V gene. This CDR3 spans 18 amino acids. V lost 1 base, J lost 0 bases, and 14 bases lay in between. Here the CDR3 reads CASSLFRQVSSGANVLTF. The CDR3 nucleotides read TGCGCCAGCAGCTTGTTTAGACAGGTTAGCTCTGGGGCCAACGTCCTGACTTTC.

The chain couples TRBV6-5 to TRBJ1-6, with 8 bases aligning to TRBD1. The CDR3 extends over 14 amino acids. The V gene's germline CDR1 is MNHEY and CDR2 SVGAGI. V trimming: 7 bases; J trimming: 5 bases; junction bases outside the gene matches: 4. The CDR3 protein is CASKRGQDNSPLHF. The CDR3, as DNA: TGTGCCAGCAAGAGGGGACAGGATAATTCACCCCTCCACTTT.

The genes are TRBV18 and TRBJ2-1; the match to TRBD1 covers 9 bases. The germline CDR1 and CDR2 sequences are KGHSH and LQKENI. V shed 3 bases and J 7 bases; nucleotides not matched to a gene: 7. This CDR3 spans 15 amino acids. The CDR3 bases are TGTGCCAGCTCACCGGGACAGGGTTTTGTGAATGAGCAGTTCTTC. This encodes CASSPGQGFVNEQFF.

V gene TRBV5-4 combines with J gene TRBJ2-2; TRBD1 aligns across 12 bases. CDR1 SGHNT and CDR2 YYREEE come from the germline V gene (reference sequence). V shed 0 bases, J shed 6 bases, and the junction held 3 bases outside the gene matches. The CDR3 sequence is 16 residues long. The CDR3 spells CASSLAGTGGSGELFF. CDR3 nucleotides: TGTGCCAGCAGCTTGGCCGGGACAGGGGGCTCCGGGGAGCTGTTTTTT.

The chain uses TRBV19 and TRBJ1-6; D may be TRBD1 (6 bases). The CDR3 consists of 13 residues. Germline CDR1 reads LNHDA; CDR2 reads SQIVND (reference sequence). V lost 5 bases and J 6 bases, leaving 8 bases between the germline ends. This CDR3 is CASSRDINSPLHF. The CDR3 DNA sequence: TGTGCCAGTAGTCGGGACATTAATTCACCCCTCCACTTT.

J is TRBJ2-4 and V is TRBV7-2; D is unclear. Germline V gene lookup returns CDR1 SGHTA and CDR2 FQGNSA. The CDR3 covers 15 residues. Deletions cut 2 bases from V and 5 bases from J, with 13 bases between. CDR3 sequence reads: CASSLMSTPQNIQYF. CDR3 DNA sequence: TGTGCCAGCAGCTTAATGTCTACTCCACAAAACATTCAGTACTTC.

The chain combines TRBV7-3 with TRBJ2-5; 12 positions agree with TRBD1. CDR3 size: 15 residues. Germline V gives CDR1 SGHTA, CDR2 FQGTGA. V was pared by 5 bases and J by 4 bases, with 5 bases of the junction left unmatched. CDR3 DNA sequence: TGTGCCAGCAGCCCCGGGACAGGGGGCGCAGAGACCCAGTACTTC. Translating gives CASSPGTGGAETQYF.